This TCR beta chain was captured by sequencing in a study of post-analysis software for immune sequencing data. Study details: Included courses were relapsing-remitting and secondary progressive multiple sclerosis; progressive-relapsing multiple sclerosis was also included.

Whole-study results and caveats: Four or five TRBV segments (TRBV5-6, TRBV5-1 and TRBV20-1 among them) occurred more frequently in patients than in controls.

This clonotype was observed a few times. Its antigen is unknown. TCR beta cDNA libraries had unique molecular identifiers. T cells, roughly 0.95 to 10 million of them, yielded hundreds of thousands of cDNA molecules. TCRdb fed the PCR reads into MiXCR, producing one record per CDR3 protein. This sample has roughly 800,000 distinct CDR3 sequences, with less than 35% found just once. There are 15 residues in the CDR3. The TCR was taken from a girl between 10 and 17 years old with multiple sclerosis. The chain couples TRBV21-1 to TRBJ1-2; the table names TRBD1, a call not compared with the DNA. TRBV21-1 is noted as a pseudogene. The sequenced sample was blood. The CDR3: CASFCRDPNDYGYTF. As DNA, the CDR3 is TGTGCCAGCTTTTGTCGGGACCCTAATGACTATGGCTACACCTTC.